Listed below are T cell receptor beta chains from one sample, sequenced in a study of shared clonotypes between healthy human individuals. The assay was immunoSEQ multiplex PCR, and TCRdb's table has in-frame clones only and misses some. The sample comprises some 2.1 million clones, roughly 95% of which are singletons, and approximately 1.6% rests with the top ten. The specimen was naive CD8+ T cells from PBMCs. These receptors all stem from a man younger than 35 in good health. Some clones in this sample may be carry-over from other donors' samples. Both conserved end residues are part of each CDR3. The D gene is left open where the match is weak. The size entry is marked missing in some rows and otherwise reads once, few, many or a size class.

.	.	TRBV28	TRBJ2-7	CASSLLQGRAVEQYF	TGTGCCAGCAGTTTATTGCAGGGTAGGGCAGTCGAGCAGTACTTC
TRBD2	once	TRBV28	TRBJ2-5	CASSLNAGGRETQYF	TGTGCCAGCAGTTTGAATGCGGGAGGGCGAGAGACCCAGTACTTC
.	.	TRBV11-2	TRBJ2-7	CASSRKKGQGGNAYEQYF	TGTGCCAGCAGCCGCAAAAAGGGGCAGGGAGGAAACGCCTACGAGCAGTACTTC
TRBD1	once	TRBV19	TRBJ1-5	CASSMDDGQGGQPQHF	TGTGCCAGTAGTATGGACGACGGTCAGGGGGGTCAGCCCCAGCATTTT
.	.	TRBV5-6	TRBJ1-1	CASSYFRDSAEAFF	TGTGCCAGCAGCTATTTCAGGGATTCGGCTGAAGCTTTCTTT
.	once	TRBV28	TRBJ2-5	CASSLRTNQETQYF	TGTGCCAGCAGTTTAAGAACAAACCAAGAGACCCAGTACTTC
TRBD1	few	TRBV18	TRBJ2-7	CASSPLRGHEQYF	TGTGCCAGCTCACCACTGAGGGGGCACGAGCAGTACTTC
.	.	TRBV7-8	TRBJ2-1	CASSLTGLDEQFF	TGTGCCAGCAGCCTAACGGGACTCGATGAGCAGTTCTTC
.	.	TRBV29-1	TRBJ1-1	CSVWANTEAFF	TGCAGTGTGTGGGCGAACACTGAAGCTTTCTTT
.	.	TRBV5-6	TRBJ2-7	CASSFGTMTYEQYF	TGTGCCAGCAGCTTTGGGACGATGACCTACGAGCAGTACTTC
TRBD1	once	TRBV7-8	TRBJ2-7	CASSLPSGAGGPKPPYEQYF	TGTGCCAGCAGCTTACCGTCGGGGGCAGGGGGCCCTAAACCCCCCTACGAGCAGTACTTC
.	.	TRBV6-4	TRBJ2-1	CASSDGGDEFF	TGTGCCAGCAGTGACGGTGGGGATGAGTTCTTC
.	.	TRBV28	TRBJ1-5	CASSFNRPQHF	TGTGCCAGCAGTTTCAATCGGCCCCAGCATTTT
.	.	TRBV27	TRBJ1-1	CASSLSRGGTEAFF	TGTGCCAGCAGTTTATCTAGGGGGGGCACTGAAGCTTTCTTT
.	.	TRBV19	TRBJ2-5	CASSIWGAGETQYF	TGTGCCAGTAGTATTTGGGGGGCAGGGGAGACCCAGTACTTC
.	.	TRBV27	TRBJ2-7	CANGRGASYEQYF	TGTGCCAACGGACGGGGGGCCTCCTACGAGCAGTACTTC
.	.	TRBV2	TRBJ2-3	CASSEKAVRTDTQYF	TGTGCCAGCAGTGAAAAGGCAGTTCGCACAGATACGCAGTATTTT
.	.	TRBV11-2	TRBJ2-7	CASRWTTTYEQYF	TGTGCCAGCAGATGGACAACGACCTACGAGCAGTACTTC
.	.	TRBV5-4	TRBJ2-2	CASSPRGAGELFF	TGTGCCAGCAGCCCCCGTGGTGCCGGGGAGCTGTTTTTT
.	.	TRBV13	TRBJ2-3	CASSSLTDTQYF	TGTGCCAGCAGCTCCCTGACAGATACGCAGTATTTT
TRBD1	.	TRBV7-9	TRBJ2-7	CASSPPGTGVSYEQYF	TGTGCCAGCAGCCCACCCGGGACAGGGGTCTCCTACGAGCAGTACTTC
.	.	TRBV27	TRBJ1-1	CASGPAGLGTEAFF	TGTGCCAGCGGACCGGCGGGGCTGGGCACTGAAGCTTTCTTT
.	.	TRBV9	TRBJ1-1	CASSGKGGGTEAFF	TGTGCCAGCAGCGGTAAGGGGGGCGGCACTGAAGCTTTCTTT
.	.	TRBV4-1	TRBJ2-5	CASSQLQTSRGLGTQYF	TGCGCCAGCAGCCAACTCCAGACTAGCAGGGGCCTTGGGACCCAGTACTTC
.	.	TRBV27	TRBJ2-7	CASSFRDTPYEQYF	TGTGCCAGCAGTTTTCGGGACACACCCTACGAGCAGTACTTC
.	.	TRBV11-2	TRBJ1-1	CASSQRYRGPGTEAFF	TGTGCCAGCAGCCAGCGGTACCGGGGTCCGGGTACTGAAGCTTTCTTT
.	.	TRBV7-9	TRBJ2-2	CASSKDRPSANTGELFF	TGTGCCAGCAGTAAAGACAGGCCGTCCGCGAACACCGGGGAGCTGTTTTTT
.	few	TRBV11-2	TRBJ1-4	CASSPGAEKLFF	TGTGCCAGCAGCCCGGGGGCCGAAAAACTGTTTTTT
.	.	TRBV7-9	TRBJ2-3	CASSSRTRNTQYF	TGTGCCAGCAGCTCCCGAACTAGGAATACGCAGTATTTT
.	.	TRBV4-2	TRBJ2-7	CASSQDRGTVSYEQYF	TGTGCCAGCAGCCAAGATCGAGGGACCGTCTCCTACGAGCAGTACTTC
TRBD1	.	TRBV27	TRBJ1-1	CASQSRDRGHNTEAFF	TGTGCCAGCCAAAGTCGGGACAGGGGGCATAACACTGAAGCTTTCTTT
.	.	TRBV21-1	TRBJ1-1	CASSNRFRMNTEAFF	TGTGCCAGCAGCAATCGGTTCAGGATGAACACTGAAGCTTTCTTT
.	.	TRBV28	TRBJ2-7	CASSLVHEQYF	TGTGCCAGCAGTTTAGTCCACGAGCAGTACTTC
TRBD1	.	TRBV28	TRBJ1-2	CASSVRDSVYGYTF	TGTGCCAGCAGTGTCCGGGACAGCGTCTATGGCTACACCTTC
TRBD2	.	TRBV19	TRBJ2-1	CASSIRTSGKSRFGQFF	TGTGCCAGTAGTATCCGAACTAGCGGGAAATCCCGGTTTGGGCAGTTCTTC
TRBD2	.	TRBV9	TRBJ2-7	CASSPSSGSPYEQYF	TGTGCCAGCAGCCCCTCTAGCGGGAGTCCCTACGAGCAGTACTTC
.	.	TRBV6-1	TRBJ2-5	CASSGARGVSQETQYF	TGTGCCAGCAGTGGGGCCCGGGGAGTAAGTCAAGAGACCCAGTACTTC
.	.	TRBV27	TRBJ1-2	CASTGMTANYGYTF	TGTGCCAGCACCGGGATGACAGCTAACTATGGCTACACCTTC
.	.	TRBV25-1	TRBJ1-1	CASSVPGRSTEAFF	TGTGCCAGCAGTGTTCCGGGGCGAAGCACTGAAGCTTTCTTT
TRBD2	.	TRBV9	TRBJ2-2	CASTGAGGDTGELFF	TGTGCCAGCACCGGAGCGGGAGGCGACACCGGGGAGCTGTTTTTT
.	.	TRBV5-6	TRBJ2-4	CASSLGTDKNIQYF	TGTGCCAGCAGCTTGGGGACAGATAAAAACATTCAGTACTTC
.	.	TRBV5-1	TRBJ1-1	CASSLGAENTEAFF	TGCGCCAGCAGCTTGGGGGCAGAGAACACTGAAGCTTTCTTT
.	.	TRBV11-2	TRBJ2-7	CASSLYLEQYF	TGTGCCAGCAGCTTGTACTTAGAGCAGTACTTC
.	.	TRBV5-5	TRBJ1-4	CASSPTPSAVLFF	TGTGCCAGCAGCCCGACACCTTCCGCAGTGCTGTTTTTT
.	.	TRBV19	TRBJ2-7	CASSAPGLSYEQYF	TGTGCCAGTAGCGCGCCCGGCCTCTCCTACGAGCAGTACTTC
.	once	TRBV4-2	TRBJ2-7	CASSQDRGTTREQYF	TGTGCCAGCAGCCAAGATAGGGGGACAACTCGCGAGCAGTACTTC
TRBD2	.	TRBV27	TRBJ2-3	CASSLTGLAGTTDTQYF	TGTGCCAGCAGTTTAACGGGACTAGCGGGGACCACAGATACGCAGTATTTT
.	.	TRBV4-3	TRBJ1-2	CASSQDLARANYGYTF	TGCGCCAGCAGCCAAGATCTTGCCAGAGCTAACTATGGCTACACCTTC